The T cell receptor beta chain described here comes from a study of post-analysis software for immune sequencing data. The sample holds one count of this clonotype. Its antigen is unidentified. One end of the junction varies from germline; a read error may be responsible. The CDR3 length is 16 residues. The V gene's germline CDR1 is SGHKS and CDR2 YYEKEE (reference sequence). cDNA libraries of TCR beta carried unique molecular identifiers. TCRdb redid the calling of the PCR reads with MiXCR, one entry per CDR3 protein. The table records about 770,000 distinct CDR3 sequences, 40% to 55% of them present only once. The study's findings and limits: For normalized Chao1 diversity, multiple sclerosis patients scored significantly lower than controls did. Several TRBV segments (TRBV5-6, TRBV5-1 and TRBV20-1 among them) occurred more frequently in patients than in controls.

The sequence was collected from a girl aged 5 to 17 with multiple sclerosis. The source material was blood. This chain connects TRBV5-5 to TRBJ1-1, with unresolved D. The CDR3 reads CANSLEHGTPVSEAFF. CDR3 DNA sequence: TGTGCCAACAGCTTGGAGCACGGTACACCCGTTTCTGAAGCTTTCTTT.